The 6 T cell receptor beta chains in this list originate from one sample, sequenced in a study of Ad26.COV2.S vaccination and SARS-CoV-2 variants. Here immunoSEQ multiplex PCR was the method, and the copy in TCRdb shows in-frame clones only, minus some. The data hold hundreds of thousands of clones, with around 90% observed a single time. Documented treatment: some 20 received Ad26.COV2.S at low or high dose, single or two shots; 5 received placebo; per-sample allocation not given. It was on day 63 after the first vaccine or placebo injection that samples were taken. The sequencing here drew on peripheral blood, taken in a trial of Ad26.COV2.S vaccine versus placebo. Receptors originate from a person aged 18-65 years who received the Ad26.COV2.S COVID-19 vaccine or a placebo.

The chain joins TRBV9 to TRBJ2-1; 8 bases map to TRBD2. V shed 4 bases, J shed 5 bases, and the junction held 8 bases outside the gene matches. Germline V gene data show CDR1 as SGDLS and CDR2 as YYNGEE. There are 15 residues in the CDR3. In DNA, the CDR3 is TGTGCCAGCAGCCCCCCAGCGGGGGTTGACAATGAGCAGTTCTTC. It yields the protein CASSPPAGVDNEQFF.

J is TRBJ2-7 and V is TRBV13; 12 bases agree with TRBD2. This CDR3 has 14 residues. Germline trimming cut 5 bases from V and 4 bases from J; bases unmatched to any gene: 3. Germline CDR1 and CDR2: PRHDT and FYEKMQ (reference sequence). DNA for the CDR3: TGTGCCAGCAGCCTAGCGGGAGGGAAGTACGAGCAGTACTTC. It specifies CASSLAGGKYEQYF.

Here the CDR3 DNA reads TGTGCCAGCAGTTTATGGGTCACAGATACGCAGTATTTT. Translated: CASSLWVTDTQYF. This sequence joins TRBV12-3 or TRBV12-4 and TRBJ2-3; D unclear. This CDR3 has 13 amino acids. V shed 2 bases and J shed 2 bases, with 5 bases lying between them.

The genes are TRBV15 and TRBJ2-2; 7 bases agree with TRBD1. Per germline, CDR1 LNHNV and CDR2 YYDKDF (reference sequence). This CDR3 contains 16 residues. J lost 5 bases, V lost 4 bases, and 10 bases had no gene match. The CDR3 loop is CATSINTGAVTGELFF. The CDR3 DNA sequence: TGTGCCACCAGCATCAACACAGGGGCAGTAACCGGGGAGCTGTTTTTT.

V and J are TRBV6-5 and TRBJ2-3, with D uncertain. Germline CDR1 reads MNHEY; CDR2 reads SVGAGI. The CDR3 is 13 residues long. Trimming took off 2 bases at V and 6 bases at J, with 9 bases between the two ends. The DNA for the CDR3 is TGTGCCAGCAGTTACGACCTAGGTGATACGCAGTATTTT. Its protein product is CASSYDLGDTQYF.

The chain joins TRBV6-5 to TRBJ2-1, with D possibly called TRBD1 or TRBD2 (5 bases each). This CDR3 is 13 amino acids long. Germline assignment: CDR1 MNHEY and CDR2 SVGAGI. Trimming pared 2 bases from V and 7 bases from J, leaving 9 bases between. The CDR3 DNA reads as TGTGCCAGCAGTTACGGGACCTGGAATGAGCAGTTCTTC. It encodes CASSYGTWNEQFF.